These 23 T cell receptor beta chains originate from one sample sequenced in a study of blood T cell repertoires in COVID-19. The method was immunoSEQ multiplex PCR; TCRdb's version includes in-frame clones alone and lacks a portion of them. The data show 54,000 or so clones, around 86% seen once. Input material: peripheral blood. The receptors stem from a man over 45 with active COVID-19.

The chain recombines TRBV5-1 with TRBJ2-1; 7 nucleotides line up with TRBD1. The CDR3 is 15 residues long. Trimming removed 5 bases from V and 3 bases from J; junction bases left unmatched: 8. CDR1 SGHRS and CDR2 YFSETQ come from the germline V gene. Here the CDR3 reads CASRRSGTDYNEQFF. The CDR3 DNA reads TGCGCCAGCAGACGATCCGGGACAGACTACAATGAGCAGTTCTTC.

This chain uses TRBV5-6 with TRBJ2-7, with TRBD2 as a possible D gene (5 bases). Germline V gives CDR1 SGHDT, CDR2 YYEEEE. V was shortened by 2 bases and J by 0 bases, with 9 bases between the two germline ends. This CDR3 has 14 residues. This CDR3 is CASSFGESSYEQYF. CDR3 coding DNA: TGTGCCAGCAGCTTCGGGGAGAGCTCCTACGAGCAGTACTTC.

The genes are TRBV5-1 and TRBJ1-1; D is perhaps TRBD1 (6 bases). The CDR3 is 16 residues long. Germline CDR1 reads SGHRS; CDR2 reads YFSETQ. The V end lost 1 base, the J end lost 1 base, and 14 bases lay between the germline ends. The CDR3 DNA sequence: TGCGCCAGCAGCTTGCGGGGGGGCGATACGAACACTGAAGCTTTCTTT. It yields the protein CASSLRGGDTNTEAFF.

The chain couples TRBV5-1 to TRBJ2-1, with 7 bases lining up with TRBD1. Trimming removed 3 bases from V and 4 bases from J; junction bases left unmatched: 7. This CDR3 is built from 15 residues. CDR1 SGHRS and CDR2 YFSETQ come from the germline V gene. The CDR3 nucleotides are TGCGCCAGCAGCTCCCAACCGGGACAGTACAATGAGCAGTTCTTC. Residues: CASSSQPGQYNEQFF.

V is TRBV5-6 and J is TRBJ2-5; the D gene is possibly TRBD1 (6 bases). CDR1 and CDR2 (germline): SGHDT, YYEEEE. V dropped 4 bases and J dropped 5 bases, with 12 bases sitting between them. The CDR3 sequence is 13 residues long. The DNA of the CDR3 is TGTGCCAGCAGCCCAGACAGGATGGAGACCCAGTACTTC. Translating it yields CASSPDRMETQYF.

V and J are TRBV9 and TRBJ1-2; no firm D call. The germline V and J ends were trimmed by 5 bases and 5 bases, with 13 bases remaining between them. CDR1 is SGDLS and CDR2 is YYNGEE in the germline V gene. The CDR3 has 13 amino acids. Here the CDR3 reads CASRGTERYGYTF. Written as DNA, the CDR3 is TGTGCCAGCAGAGGAACCGAGCGATATGGCTACACCTTC.

The CDR3 spells CATSGGSGYGYTF. CDR3 nucleotide sequence: TGTGCCACCTCAGGGGGCTCGGGCTATGGCTACACCTTC. The chain has TRBV19 and TRBJ1-2; the match to TRBD1 covers 8 bases. CDR1 and CDR2 (germline): LNHDA, SQIVND (reference sequence). The CDR3 has 13 residues. The J segment lost 4 bases and the V segment lost 10 bases, leaving 8 bases of the junction unmatched.

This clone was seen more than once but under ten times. CDR3 sequence: CASSSQGSTGELFF. The CDR3 coding sequence is TGTGCCAGCAGCTCGCAGGGATCCACCGGGGAGCTGTTTTTT. The chain is built from TRBV7-3 and TRBJ2-2; possible D gene TRBD1, 5 bases. The CDR3 has 14 residues. The germline gives CDR1 SGHTA, CDR2 FQGTGA. V lost 4 bases to trimming and J lost 4 bases, with 10 bases between them.

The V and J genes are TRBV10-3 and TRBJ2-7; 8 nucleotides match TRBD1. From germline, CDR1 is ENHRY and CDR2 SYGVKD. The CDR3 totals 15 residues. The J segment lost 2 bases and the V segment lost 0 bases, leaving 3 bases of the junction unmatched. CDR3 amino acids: CAISESGQGAYEQYF. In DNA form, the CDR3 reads TGTGCCATCAGTGAGTCTGGACAGGGCGCCTACGAGCAGTACTTC.

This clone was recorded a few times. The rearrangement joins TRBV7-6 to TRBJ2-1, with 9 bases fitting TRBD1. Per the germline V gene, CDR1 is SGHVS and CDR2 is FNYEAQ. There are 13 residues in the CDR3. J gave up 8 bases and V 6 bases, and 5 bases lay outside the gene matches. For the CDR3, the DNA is TGTGCCAGCAGTCCTGACAGGGGGGATGAGCAGTTCTTC. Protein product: CASSPDRGDEQFF.

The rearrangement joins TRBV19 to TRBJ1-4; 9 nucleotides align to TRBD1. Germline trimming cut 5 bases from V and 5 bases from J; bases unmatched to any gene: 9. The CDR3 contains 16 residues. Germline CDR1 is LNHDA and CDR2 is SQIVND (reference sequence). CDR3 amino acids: CASSRGQGGINEKLFF. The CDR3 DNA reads TGTGCCAGTAGTCGGGGACAGGGCGGTATAAATGAAAAACTGTTTTTT.

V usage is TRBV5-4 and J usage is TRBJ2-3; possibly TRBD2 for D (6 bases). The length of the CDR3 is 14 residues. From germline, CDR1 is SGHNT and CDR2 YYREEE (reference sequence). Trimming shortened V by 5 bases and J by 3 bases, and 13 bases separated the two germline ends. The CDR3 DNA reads TGTGCCAGCAGTACTCGGGACTTTACAGATACGCAGTATTTT. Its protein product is CASSTRDFTDTQYF.

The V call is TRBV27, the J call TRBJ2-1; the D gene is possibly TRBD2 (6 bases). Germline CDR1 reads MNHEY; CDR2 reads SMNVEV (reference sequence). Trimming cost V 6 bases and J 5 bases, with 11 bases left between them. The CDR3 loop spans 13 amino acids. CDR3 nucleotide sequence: TGTGCCAGCAGGGGGCGGGACCACAATGAGCAGTTCTTC. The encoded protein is CASRGRDHNEQFF.

CDR3 amino acids: CASSEQIPNTGELFF. CDR3 nucleotide sequence: TGTGCCAGCAGTGAACAGATTCCGAACACCGGGGAGCTGTTTTTT. The V and J genes are TRBV2 and TRBJ2-2; D unclear. CDR1 SNHLY and CDR2 FYNNEI come from the germline V gene. The V end was cut by 2 bases, the J end by 0 bases, with 7 bases between. The CDR3 has 15 amino acids.

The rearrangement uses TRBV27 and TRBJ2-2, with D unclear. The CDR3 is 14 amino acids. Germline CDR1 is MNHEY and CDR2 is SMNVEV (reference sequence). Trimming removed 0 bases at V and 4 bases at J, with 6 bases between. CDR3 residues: CASSLSAPTGELFF. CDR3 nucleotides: TGTGCCAGCAGTTTATCAGCGCCCACCGGGGAGCTGTTTTTT.

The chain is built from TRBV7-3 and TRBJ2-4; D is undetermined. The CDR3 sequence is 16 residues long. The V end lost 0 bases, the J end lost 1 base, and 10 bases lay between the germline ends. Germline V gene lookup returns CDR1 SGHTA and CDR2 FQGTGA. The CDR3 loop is CASSLTGDGAKNIQYF. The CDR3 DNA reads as TGTGCCAGCAGCTTAACTGGAGACGGGGCCAAAAACATTCAGTACTTC.

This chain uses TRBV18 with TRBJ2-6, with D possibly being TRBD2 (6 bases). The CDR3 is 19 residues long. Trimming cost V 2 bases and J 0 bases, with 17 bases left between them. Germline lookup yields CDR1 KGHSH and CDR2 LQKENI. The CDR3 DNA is TGTGCCAGCTCACCAATCATGGGAGGACCCAGCTCTGGGGCCAACGTCCTGACTTTC. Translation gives CASSPIMGGPSSGANVLTF.

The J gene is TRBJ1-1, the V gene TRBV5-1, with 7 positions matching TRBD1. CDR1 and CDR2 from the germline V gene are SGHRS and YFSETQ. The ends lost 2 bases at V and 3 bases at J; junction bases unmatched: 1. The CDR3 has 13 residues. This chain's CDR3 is CASSLDRDTEAFF. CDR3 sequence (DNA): TGCGCCAGCAGCTTAGACAGGGACACTGAAGCTTTCTTT.

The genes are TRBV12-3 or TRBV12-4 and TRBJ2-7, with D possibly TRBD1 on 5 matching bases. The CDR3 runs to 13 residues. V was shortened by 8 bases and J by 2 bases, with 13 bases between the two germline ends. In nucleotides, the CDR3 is TGTGCCAGCCAGGCAGGGTGGACCTACGAGCAGTACTTC. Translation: CASQAGWTYEQYF.

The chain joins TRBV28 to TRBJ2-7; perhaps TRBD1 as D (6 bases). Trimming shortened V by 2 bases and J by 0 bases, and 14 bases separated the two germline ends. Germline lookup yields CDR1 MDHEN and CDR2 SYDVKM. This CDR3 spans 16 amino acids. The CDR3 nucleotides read TGTGCCAGCAGTTTAAGGGGGACGGGAAACTCCTACGAGCAGTACTTC. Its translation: CASSLRGTGNSYEQYF.

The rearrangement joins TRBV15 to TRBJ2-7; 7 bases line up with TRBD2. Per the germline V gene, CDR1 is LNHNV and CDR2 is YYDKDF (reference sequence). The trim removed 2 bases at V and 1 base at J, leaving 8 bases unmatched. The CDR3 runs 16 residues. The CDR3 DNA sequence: TGTGCCACCAGCAGACCCCTAGCGGAGTGGTCCTACGAGCAGTACTTC. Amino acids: CATSRPLAEWSYEQYF.

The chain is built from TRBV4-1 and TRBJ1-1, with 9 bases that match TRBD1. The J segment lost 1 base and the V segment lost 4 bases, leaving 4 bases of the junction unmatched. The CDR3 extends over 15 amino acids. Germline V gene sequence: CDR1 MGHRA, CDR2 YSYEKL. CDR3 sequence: CASSPWDRANTEAFF. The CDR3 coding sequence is TGCGCCAGCAGCCCCTGGGACAGGGCGAACACTGAAGCTTTCTTT.

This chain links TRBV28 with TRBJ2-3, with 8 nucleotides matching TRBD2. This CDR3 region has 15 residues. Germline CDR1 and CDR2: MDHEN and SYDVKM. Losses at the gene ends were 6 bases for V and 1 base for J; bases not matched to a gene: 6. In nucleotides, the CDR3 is TGTGCCAGCAGGTCCGGGACTAGAGGCACAGATACGCAGTATTTT. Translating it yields CASRSGTRGTDTQYF.